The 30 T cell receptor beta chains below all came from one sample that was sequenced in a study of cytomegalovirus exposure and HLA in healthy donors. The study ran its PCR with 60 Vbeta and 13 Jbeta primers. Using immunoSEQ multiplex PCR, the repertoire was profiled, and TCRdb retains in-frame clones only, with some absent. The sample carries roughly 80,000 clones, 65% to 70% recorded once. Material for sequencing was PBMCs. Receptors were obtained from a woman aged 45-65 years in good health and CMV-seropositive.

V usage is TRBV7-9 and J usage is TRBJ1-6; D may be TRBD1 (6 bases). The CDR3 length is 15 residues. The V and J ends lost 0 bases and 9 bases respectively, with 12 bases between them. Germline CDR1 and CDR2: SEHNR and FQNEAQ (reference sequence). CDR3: CASSLAPGAGSPLHF. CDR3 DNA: TGTGCCAGCAGCTTAGCGCCAGGGGCGGGTTCACCCCTCCACTTT.

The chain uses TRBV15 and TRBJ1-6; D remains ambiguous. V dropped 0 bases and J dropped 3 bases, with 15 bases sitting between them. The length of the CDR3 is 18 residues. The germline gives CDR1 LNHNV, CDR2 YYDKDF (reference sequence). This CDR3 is CATSRDRAATIYNSPLHF. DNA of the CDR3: TGTGCCACCAGCAGAGATAGAGCAGCAACTATCTATAATTCACCCCTCCACTTT.

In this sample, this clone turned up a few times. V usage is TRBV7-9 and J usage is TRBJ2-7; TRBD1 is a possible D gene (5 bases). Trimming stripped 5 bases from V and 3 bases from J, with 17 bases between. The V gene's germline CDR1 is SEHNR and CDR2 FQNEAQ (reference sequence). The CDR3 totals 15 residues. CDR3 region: CASSHTVGQDYEQYF. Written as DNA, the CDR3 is TGTGCCAGCAGCCACACCGTGGGGCAGGACTACGAGCAGTACTTC.

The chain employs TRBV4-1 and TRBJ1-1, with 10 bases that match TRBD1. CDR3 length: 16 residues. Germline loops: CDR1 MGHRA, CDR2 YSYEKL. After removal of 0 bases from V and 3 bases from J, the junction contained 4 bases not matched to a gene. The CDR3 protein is CASSQERDRGYTEAFF. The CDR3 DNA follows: TGCGCCAGCAGCCAAGAAAGGGACAGGGGTTACACTGAAGCTTTCTTT.

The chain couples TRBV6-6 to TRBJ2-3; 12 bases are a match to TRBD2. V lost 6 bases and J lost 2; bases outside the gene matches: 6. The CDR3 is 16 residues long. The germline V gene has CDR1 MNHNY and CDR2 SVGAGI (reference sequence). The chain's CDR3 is CASRKTSGGITDTQYF. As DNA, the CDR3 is TGTGCCAGCAGGAAGACTAGCGGGGGTATCACAGATACGCAGTATTTT.

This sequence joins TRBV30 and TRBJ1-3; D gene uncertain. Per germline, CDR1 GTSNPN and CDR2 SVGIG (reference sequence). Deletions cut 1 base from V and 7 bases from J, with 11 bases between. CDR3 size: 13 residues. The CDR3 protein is CAWSGELFNTIYF. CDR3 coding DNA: TGTGCCTGGAGTGGGGAGCTATTTAACACCATATATTTT.

CDR3 coding DNA: TGTGCCAGCAGCCACCGAGGGGGTGATTTTCAGACCCAGTACTTC. As protein: CASSHRGGDFQTQYF. The rearrangement uses TRBV28 and TRBJ2-5; a possible D gene is TRBD1 (6 bases). Trimming pared 6 bases from V and 6 bases from J, leaving 20 bases between. The CDR3 consists of 15 residues. Germline loops: CDR1 MDHEN, CDR2 SYDVKM.

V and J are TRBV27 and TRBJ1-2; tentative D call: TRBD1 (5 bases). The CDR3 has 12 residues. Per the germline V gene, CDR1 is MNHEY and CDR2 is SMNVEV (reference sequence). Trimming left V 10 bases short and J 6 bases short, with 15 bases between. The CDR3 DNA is TGTGCCACCGGGACTGCCCCTGATGGCTACACCTTC. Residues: CATGTAPDGYTF.

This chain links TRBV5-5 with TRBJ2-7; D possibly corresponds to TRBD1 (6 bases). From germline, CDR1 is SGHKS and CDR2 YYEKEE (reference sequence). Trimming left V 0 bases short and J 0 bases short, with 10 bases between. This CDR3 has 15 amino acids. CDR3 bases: TGTGCCAGCAGCTTGGAGGGGGACACCTCCTACGAGCAGTACTTC. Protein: CASSLEGDTSYEQYF.

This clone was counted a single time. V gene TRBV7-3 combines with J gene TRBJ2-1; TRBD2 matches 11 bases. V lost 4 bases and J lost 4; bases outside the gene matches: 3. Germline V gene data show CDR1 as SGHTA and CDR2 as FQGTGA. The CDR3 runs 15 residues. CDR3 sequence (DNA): TGTGCCAGCAGCTGGGGACTAGCGGCATACAATGAGCAGTTCTTC. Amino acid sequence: CASSWGLAAYNEQFF.

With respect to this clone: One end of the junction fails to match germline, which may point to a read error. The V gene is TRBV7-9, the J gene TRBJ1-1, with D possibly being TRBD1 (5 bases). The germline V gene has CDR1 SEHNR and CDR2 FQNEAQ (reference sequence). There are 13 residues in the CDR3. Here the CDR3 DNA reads TGTTCCAGCAGCTTAGCAGGGAGCCCCGAAGCTTTCTTT. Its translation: CSSSLAGSPEAFF.

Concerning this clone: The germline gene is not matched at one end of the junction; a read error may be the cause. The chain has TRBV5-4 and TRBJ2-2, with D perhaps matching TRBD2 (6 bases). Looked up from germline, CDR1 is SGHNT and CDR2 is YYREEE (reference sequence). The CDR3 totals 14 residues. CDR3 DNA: TGTGCCAGCAGCTGGGGACGGGGAACCGGGGGGCTGTTTTTT. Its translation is CASSWGRGTGGLFF.

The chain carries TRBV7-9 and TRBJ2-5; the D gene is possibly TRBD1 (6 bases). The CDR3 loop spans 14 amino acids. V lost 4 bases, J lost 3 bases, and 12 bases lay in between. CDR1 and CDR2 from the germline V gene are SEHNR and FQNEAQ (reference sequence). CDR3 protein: CASSSQGREETQYF. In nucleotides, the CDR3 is TGTGCCAGCAGCTCACAGGGTAGGGAAGAGACCCAGTACTTC.

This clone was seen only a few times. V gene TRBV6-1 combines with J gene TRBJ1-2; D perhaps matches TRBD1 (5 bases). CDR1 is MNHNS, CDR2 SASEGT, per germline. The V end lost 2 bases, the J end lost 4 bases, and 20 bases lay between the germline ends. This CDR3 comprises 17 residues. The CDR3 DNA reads TGTGCCAGCAGTGAATATGGCAGGGAGGCAAGCGGCTATGGCTACACCTTC. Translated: CASSEYGREASGYGYTF.

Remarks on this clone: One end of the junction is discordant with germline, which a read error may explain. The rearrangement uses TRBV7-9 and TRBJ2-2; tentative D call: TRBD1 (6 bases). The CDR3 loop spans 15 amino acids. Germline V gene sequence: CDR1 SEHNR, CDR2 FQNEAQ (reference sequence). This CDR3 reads CSSSSTRGLAGELFF. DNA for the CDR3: TGTTCCAGCAGCTCTACCAGGGGATTGGCCGGGGAGCTGTTTTTT.

As DNA, the CDR3 is TGCGCCAGCAGGAGAGACTCTAGCGGGGGTATCAATGAGCAGTTCTTC. Protein product: CASRRDSSGGINEQFF. This chain uses TRBV10-1 with TRBJ2-1; 10 bases match TRBD2. The CDR3 loop spans 16 amino acids. V gave up 6 bases and J gave up 6 bases; unmatched junction bases: 11. Germline V gene data show CDR1 as WNHNN and CDR2 as SYGVQD (reference sequence).

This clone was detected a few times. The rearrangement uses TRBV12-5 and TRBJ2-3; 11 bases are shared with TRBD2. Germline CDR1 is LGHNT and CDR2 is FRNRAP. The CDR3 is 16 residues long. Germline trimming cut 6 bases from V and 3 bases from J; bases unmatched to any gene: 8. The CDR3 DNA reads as TGTGCTAGTGGATCAATTAGCGGGGGGGAAACAGATACGCAGTATTTT. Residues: CASGSISGGETDTQYF.

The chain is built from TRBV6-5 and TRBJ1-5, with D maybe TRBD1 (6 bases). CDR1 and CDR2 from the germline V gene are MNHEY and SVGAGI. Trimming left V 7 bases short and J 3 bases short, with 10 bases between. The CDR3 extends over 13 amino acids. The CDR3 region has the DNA TGTGCCAGCACCCAGGGGTTCAATCAGCCCCAGCATTTT. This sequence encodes CASTQGFNQPQHF.

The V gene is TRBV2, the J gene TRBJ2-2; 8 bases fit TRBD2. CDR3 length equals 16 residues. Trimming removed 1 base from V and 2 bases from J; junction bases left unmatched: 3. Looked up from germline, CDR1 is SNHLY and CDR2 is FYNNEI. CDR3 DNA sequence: TGTGCCAGCAGTGAAGGCGGGGGGCTAAACACCGGGGAGCTGTTTTTT. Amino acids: CASSEGGGLNTGELFF.

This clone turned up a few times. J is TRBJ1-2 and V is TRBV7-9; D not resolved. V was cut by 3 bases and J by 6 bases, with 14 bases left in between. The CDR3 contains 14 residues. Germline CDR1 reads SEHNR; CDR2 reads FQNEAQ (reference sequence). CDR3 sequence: CASSFPIGSNGYTF. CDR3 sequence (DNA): TGTGCCAGCAGCTTTCCCATCGGGAGTAATGGCTACACCTTC.

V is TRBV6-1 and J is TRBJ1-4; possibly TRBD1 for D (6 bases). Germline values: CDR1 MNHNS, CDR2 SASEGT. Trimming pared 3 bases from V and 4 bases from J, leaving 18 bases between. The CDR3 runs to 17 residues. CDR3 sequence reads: CASSDFYDRRLNEKLFF. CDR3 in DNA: TGTGCCAGCAGTGACTTCTACGACAGGAGACTTAATGAAAAACTGTTTTTT.

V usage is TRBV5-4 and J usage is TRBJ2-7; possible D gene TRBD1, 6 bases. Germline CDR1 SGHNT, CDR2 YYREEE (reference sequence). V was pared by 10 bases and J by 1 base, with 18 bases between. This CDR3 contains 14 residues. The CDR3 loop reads CAFTPRQGSYEQYV. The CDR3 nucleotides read TGTGCCTTTACCCCCAGGCAGGGGTCCTACGAGCAGTACGTC.

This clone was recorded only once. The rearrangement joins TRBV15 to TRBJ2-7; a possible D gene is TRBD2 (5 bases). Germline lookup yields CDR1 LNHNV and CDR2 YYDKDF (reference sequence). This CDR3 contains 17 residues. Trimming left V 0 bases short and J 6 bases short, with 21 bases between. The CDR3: CATSRDSGIGTYSEQYF. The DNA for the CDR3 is TGTGCCACCAGCAGAGATTCCGGGATCGGAACTTACTCCGAGCAGTACTTC.

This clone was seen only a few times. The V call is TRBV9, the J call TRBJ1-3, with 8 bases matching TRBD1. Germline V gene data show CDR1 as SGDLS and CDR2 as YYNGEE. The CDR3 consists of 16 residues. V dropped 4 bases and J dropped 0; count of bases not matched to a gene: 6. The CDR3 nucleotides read TGTGCCAGCAGCCCTCGGACAGGGCTCTCTGGAAACACCATATATTTT. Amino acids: CASSPRTGLSGNTIYF.

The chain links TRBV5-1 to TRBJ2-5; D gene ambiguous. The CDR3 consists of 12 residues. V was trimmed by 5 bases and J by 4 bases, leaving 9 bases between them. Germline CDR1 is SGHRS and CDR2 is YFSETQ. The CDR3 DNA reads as TGCGCCAGCAGTCGAGCCGGAGAGACCCAGTACTTC. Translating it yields CASSRAGETQYF.

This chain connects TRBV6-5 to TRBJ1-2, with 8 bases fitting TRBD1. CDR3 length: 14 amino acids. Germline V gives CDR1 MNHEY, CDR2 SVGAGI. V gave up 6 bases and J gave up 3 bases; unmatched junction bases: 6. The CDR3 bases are TGTGCCAGCAGCCTTACAGGGGGGGACTATGGCTACACCTTC. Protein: CASSLTGGDYGYTF.

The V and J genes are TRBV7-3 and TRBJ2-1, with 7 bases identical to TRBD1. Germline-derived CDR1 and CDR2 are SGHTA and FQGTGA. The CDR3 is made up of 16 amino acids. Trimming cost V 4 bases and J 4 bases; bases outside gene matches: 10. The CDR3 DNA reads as TGTGCCAGCAGCTCCCAACAGGGGCCGGATTACAATGAGCAGTTCTTC. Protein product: CASSSQQGPDYNEQFF. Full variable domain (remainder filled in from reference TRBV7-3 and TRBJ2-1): GAGVSQTPSNKVTEKGKYVELRCDPISGHTALYWYRQSLGQGPEFLIYFQGTGAADDSGLPNDRFFAVRPEGSVSTLKIQRTERGDSAVYLCASSSQQGPDYNEQFFGPGTRLTVL.

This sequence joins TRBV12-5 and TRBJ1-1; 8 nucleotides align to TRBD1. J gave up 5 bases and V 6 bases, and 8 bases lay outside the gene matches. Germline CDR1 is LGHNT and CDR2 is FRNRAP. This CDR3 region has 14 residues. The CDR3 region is CASGDTGGRTEAFF. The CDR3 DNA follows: TGTGCTAGTGGAGACACAGGGGGTAGAACTGAAGCTTTCTTT.

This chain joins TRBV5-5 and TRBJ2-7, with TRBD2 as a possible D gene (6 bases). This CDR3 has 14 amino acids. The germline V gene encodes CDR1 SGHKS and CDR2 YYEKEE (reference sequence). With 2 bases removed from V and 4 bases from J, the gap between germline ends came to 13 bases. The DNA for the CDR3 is TGTGCCAGCAGCTTCAGCGGTGGAGGGTACGAGCAGTACTTC. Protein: CASSFSGGGYEQYF.

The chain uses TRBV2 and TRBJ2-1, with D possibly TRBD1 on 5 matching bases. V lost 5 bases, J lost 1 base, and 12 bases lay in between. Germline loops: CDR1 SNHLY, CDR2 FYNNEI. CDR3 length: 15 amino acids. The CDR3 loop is CASSLSRGSYNEQFF. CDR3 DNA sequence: TGTGCCAGCAGTCTCTCTAGGGGTTCCTACAATGAGCAGTTCTTC.